The clone carrying this T cell receptor beta chain came up a few times. This entry is derived from a study of molecular identifiers for immune sequencing clone quantification. Naive CD8 T cells were sorted as CD8+CD4-CCR7+CD45RA+. TCRdb independently ran MiXCR on the PCR reads; one entry per CDR3 protein. The table shows about half a million distinct CDR3 sequences, with around a fifth occurring only once. Trimming removed 0 bases from V and 4 bases from J, with 19 bases in between. From germline, CDR1 is LGHNA and CDR2 YSLEER. The length of the CDR3 is 17 residues. The sequence was collected from a human donor in good health. Some libraries in this study had Jurkat cell RNA spiked in. V gene TRBV4-3 combines with J gene TRBJ2-7, with D possibly TRBD1 on 6 matching bases. Material for sequencing was naive CD8+ T cells from blood, with Jurkat cell RNA spiked in. Subset in this sample: FACS-sorted CD8+CD4-CCR7+CD45RA+ naive T cells. CDR3 DNA: TGCGCCAGCAGCCAAGATAGGGACGTCAGGGGAAATTACGAGCAGTACTTC. Translation gives CASSQDRDVRGNYEQYF.